This T cell receptor (beta chain) was sequenced during a study of T cell responses to AZD1222 COVID-19 vaccine. The CDR3 totals 15 residues. Germline assignment: CDR1 KGHSH and CDR2 LQKENI. Trimming removed 3 bases from V and 3 bases from J, with 15 bases in between. Clones were sequenced by immunoSEQ multiplex PCR, and TCRdb holds only the in-frame ones, with some missing. This table holds roughly 140,000 clones, roughly nine tenths found once. This TCR was sampled from an adult who received the AZD1222 COVID-19 vaccine. Here the sequenced sample was peripheral blood, taken 28 days after the second AZD1222 dose. This chain links TRBV18 with TRBJ2-7; D perhaps matches TRBD1 (7 bases). The CDR3 loop is CASSPRAGGLYEQYF. Here the CDR3 DNA reads TGTGCCAGCTCACCCCGGGCAGGGGGACTCTACGAGCAGTACTTC.